The clone carrying this T cell receptor beta chain was seen a handful of times. Its antigen is still unknown. The method was immunoSEQ multiplex PCR; TCRdb's version includes in-frame clones alone and lacks a portion of them. This sample has tens of thousands of clones, with roughly 72% found just once. The data were taken from a study of radiation and T cells in renal cell carcinoma. The study, taken as a whole, reports: Pretreatment tumor biopsies were lacking, so baseline clonotypes are unknown.

Noted time point: blood 2 weeks post-SBRT. Treatment given: 15 Gy SBRT to primary tumor, nephrectomy 4 weeks later. The CDR3 has 16 amino acids. CDR1 and CDR2 (germline): SGHTA, FQGNSA. Trimming stripped 0 bases from V and 0 bases from J, with 9 bases between. J is TRBJ1-3 and V is TRBV7-2; D gene ambiguous. Specimen: blood, collected from a patient whose treatment included radiotherapy and nephrectomy. This TCR was recovered from a man aged 60 to 75 with renal cell carcinoma. This chain's CDR3 is CASSLATPFSGNTIYF. CDR3 in DNA: TGTGCCAGCAGCTTAGCGACGCCGTTCTCTGGAAACACCATATATTTT. Full variable domain (missing parts from reference TRBV7-2 and TRBJ1-3): GAGVSQSPSNKVTEKGKDVELRCDPISGHTALYWYRQSLGQGLEFLIYFQGNSAPDKSGLPSDRFSAERTGGSVSTLTIQRTQQEDSAVYLCASSLATPFSGNTIYFGEGSWLTVV.